One and the same sample provided the 26 T cell receptor beta chains below, sequenced in a study of shared clonotypes between healthy human individuals. Only in-frame clones appear in the TCRdb table, and some are missing; sequencing was by immunoSEQ multiplex PCR. The table records 1.5 million to 2.5 million clones, about 95% of them present only once. Terminally differentiated effector memory CD45RA+ cells were excluded by CCR7 positive selection of CD45RO-negative cells. The specimen was naive CD8+ T cells sorted from blood. The receptors derive from a man aged 18-30 years in good health.

The chain employs TRBV29-1 and TRBJ1-3; maybe TRBD1 (5 bases). The CDR3 loop spans 13 amino acids. The V end lost 5 bases, the J end lost 1 base, and 9 bases lay between the germline ends. Germline CDR1 and CDR2: SQVTM and ANQGSEA. The CDR3 region is CSVRGASGNTIYF. DNA for the CDR3: TGCAGCGTTCGCGGGGCTTCTGGAAACACCATATATTTT.

The gene calls are TRBV6-1 and TRBJ1-5; D not certain. V lost 2 bases, J lost 1 base, and 9 bases lay in between. The CDR3 covers 15 residues. Germline lookup yields CDR1 MNHNS and CDR2 SASEGT. This CDR3 is CASSEPVVSNQPQHF. CDR3 sequence (DNA): TGTGCCAGCAGTGAACCGGTGGTCAGCAATCAGCCCCAGCATTTT.

The rearrangement joins TRBV29-1 to TRBJ1-1, with TRBD1 identical over 7 bases. In germline, CDR1 is SQVTM, CDR2 ANQGSEA. The CDR3 has 13 residues. The junction had 2 bases not matched to a gene; V was cut back by 4 bases and J by 0 bases. Here the CDR3 DNA reads TGCAGCGTTGGGGACAGTATGAACACTGAAGCTTTCTTT. This encodes CSVGDSMNTEAFF.

The chain has TRBV27 and TRBJ2-1; D is unclear. The germline V gene has CDR1 MNHEY and CDR2 SMNVEV (reference sequence). This CDR3 region has 15 residues. Between the trimmed V and J ends, which lost 1 base and 5 bases, there was a span of 12 bases. In nucleotides, the CDR3 is TGTGCCAGCAGTTTATACTGGGGTCCCCACAATGAGCAGTTCTTC. Translated: CASSLYWGPHNEQFF.

This rearrangement joins TRBV2 to TRBJ1-5; the D is unclear. Germline V gene sequence: CDR1 SNHLY, CDR2 FYNNEI. The CDR3 consists of 16 residues. V shed 4 bases and J shed 1 base, with 14 bases lying between them. CDR3 in amino acids: CASSVSPLGSNQPQHF. The CDR3 DNA is TGTGCCAGCAGTGTGTCCCCCTTAGGAAGCAATCAGCCCCAGCATTTT.

A word on this clone: Other DNA sequences within the sample encode an identical CDR3. The V gene is TRBV9, the J gene TRBJ2-1; D gene unclear. Per the germline V gene, CDR1 is SGDLS and CDR2 is YYNGEE. V lost 0 bases to trimming and J lost 5 bases, with 6 bases between them. The CDR3 contains 13 residues. This chain's CDR3 is CASSVVADNEQFF. The DNA of the CDR3 is TGTGCCAGCAGCGTAGTAGCAGACAATGAGCAGTTCTTC.

The chain is built from TRBV27 and TRBJ1-4; no reliable D call. Between the trimmed V and J ends, which lost 6 bases and 7 bases, there was a span of 12 bases. CDR3 length equals 13 residues. Germline CDR1 is MNHEY and CDR2 is SMNVEV (reference sequence). The CDR3 sequence: CASSLASGEKLFF. The CDR3 DNA follows: TGTGCCAGCAGCCTAGCTTCCGGTGAAAAACTGTTTTTT.

The chain recombines TRBV28 with TRBJ2-1; 8 positions match TRBD2. The junction had 6 bases not matched to a gene; V was cut back by 8 bases and J by 3 bases. CDR1 and CDR2 (germline): MDHEN, SYDVKM. This CDR3 is 14 amino acids long. The CDR3 DNA reads as TGTGCCAGCGTTCGGGCGGGGGGCTACAATGAGCAGTTCTTC. Residues: CASVRAGGYNEQFF.

The chain links TRBV25-1 to TRBJ1-2; D is perhaps TRBD1 (6 bases). Trimming removed 5 bases from V and 7 bases from J, with 20 bases in between. The CDR3 is 15 amino acids. Germline V gene data show CDR1 as MGHDK and CDR2 as SYGVNS. The DNA of the CDR3 is TGTGCCAGCAGTAACAGGGTTCCGTCGGTCTTTGGCTACACCTTC. The encoded protein is CASSNRVPSVFGYTF.

With regard to this clone: At the DNA level, this CDR3 is encoded by other sequences in the same sample as well. The chain employs TRBV7-8 and TRBJ2-7; 8 nucleotides agree with TRBD1. Germline V gene sequence: CDR1 SGHVS, CDR2 FQNEAQ. The junction had 2 bases not matched to a gene; V was cut back by 0 bases and J by 4 bases. The CDR3 has 14 amino acids. In DNA, the CDR3 is TGTGCCAGCAGCTTAGCTAGGACAGGGTACGAGCAGTACTTC. Its protein is CASSLARTGYEQYF.

This clone was seen once. The chain couples TRBV4-1 to TRBJ2-1; 10 bases match TRBD2. With V trimmed by 3 bases and J by 2 bases, 4 bases remained unmatched. Looked up from germline, CDR1 is MGHRA and CDR2 is YSYEKL. The CDR3 consists of 16 residues. CDR3 sequence: CASSQESGGAYNEQFF. CDR3 nucleotide sequence: TGCGCCAGCAGCCAGGAAAGCGGGGGGGCCTACAATGAGCAGTTCTTC.

V and J are TRBV7-9 and TRBJ2-7; 12 bases match TRBD1. The length of the CDR3 is 15 residues. V lost 5 bases to trimming and J lost 5 bases; unmatched junction nucleotides: 7. Germline V gene data show CDR1 as SEHNR and CDR2 as FQNEAQ (reference sequence). The DNA of the CDR3 is TGTGCCAGCAGCCGGGCCGGGACAGGGGGCGACGAGCAGTACTTC. Amino acid sequence: CASSRAGTGGDEQYF.

Comment on this clone: Other DNA variants within this sample encode the same CDR3. The chain recombines TRBV6-5 with TRBJ2-7, with 10 bases aligning to TRBD2. This CDR3 is built from 14 residues. The trim removed 3 bases at V and 4 bases at J, leaving 3 bases unmatched. CDR1 and CDR2 (germline): MNHEY, SVGAGI. DNA of the CDR3: TGTGCCAGCAGTTATAGCGGGAGGACGTACGAGCAGTACTTC. Translated, it gives CASSYSGRTYEQYF.

V gene TRBV7-6 combines with J gene TRBJ2-2; 8 bases agree with TRBD2. The germline CDR1 and CDR2 sequences are SGHVS and FNYEAQ. V shed 5 bases, J shed 4 bases, and the junction held 6 bases outside the gene matches. The CDR3 covers 15 residues. In DNA form, the CDR3 reads TGTGCCAGCAGCAGTAGCGGGGCAATCACCGGGGAGCTGTTTTTT. It yields the protein CASSSSGAITGELFF.

The chain links TRBV9 to TRBJ2-5; tentatively, D is TRBD1 or TRBD2 (5 bases each). Germline V gives CDR1 SGDLS, CDR2 YYNGEE. The CDR3 contains 16 residues. V was clipped by 0 bases and J by 5 bases, with 17 bases between them. CDR3 sequence: CASSVVPGGTGETQYF. For the CDR3, the DNA is TGTGCCAGCAGCGTAGTGCCGGGTGGGACGGGTGAGACCCAGTACTTC.

This clone showed up just a few times. The V and J genes are TRBV25-1 and TRBJ1-3, with 7 bases fitting TRBD1. The CDR3 extends over 14 amino acids. Germline V gives CDR1 MGHDK, CDR2 SYGVNS. V lost 10 bases to trimming and J lost 0 bases; unmatched junction nucleotides: 6. The CDR3 DNA sequence: TGTGCCACAGGGGGGCAGAGCTCTGGAAACACCATATATTTT. This sequence encodes CATGGQSSGNTIYF. The full variable domain, its missing parts supplied by reference TRBV25-1 and TRBJ1-3, is EADIYQTPRYLVIGTGKKITLECSQTMGHDKMYWYQQDPGMELHLIHYSYGVNSTEKGDLSSESTVSRIRTEHFPLTLESARPSHTSQYLCATGGQSSGNTIYFGEGSWLTVV.

The chain links TRBV4-1 to TRBJ2-7; D ambiguous. Trimming shortened V by 0 bases and J by 7 bases, and 4 bases separated the two germline ends. The V gene's germline CDR1 is MGHRA and CDR2 YSYEKL. The CDR3 is 11 residues long. The CDR3 region is CASSQESEQYF. The CDR3 DNA sequence: TGCGCCAGCAGCCAAGAATCTGAGCAGTACTTC.

For this clone: The same CDR3 can be traced to other DNA sequences in this sample. This sequence joins TRBV19 and TRBJ2-7; D remains ambiguous. Germline loops: CDR1 LNHDA, CDR2 SQIVND (reference sequence). The V gene lost 5 bases and the J gene lost 2 bases, with 4 bases spanning the gap. The CDR3 is 11 residues long. CDR3: CASSSPYEQYF. CDR3 DNA sequence: TGTGCCAGTAGTTCTCCCTACGAGCAGTACTTC.

The CDR3 nucleotides are TGTGCCAGCAGCCCTTTCTCCGGGGGCAGGGGGTCATACACTGAAGCTTTCTTT. Its protein product is CASSPFSGGRGSYTEAFF. The J gene is TRBJ1-1, the V gene TRBV5-4; TRBD1 aligns across 7 bases. J was trimmed by 3 bases and V by 4 bases; bases with no gene match: 18. Germline lookup yields CDR1 SGHNT and CDR2 YYREEE (reference sequence). The CDR3 length is 18 residues.

The chain uses TRBV7-3 and TRBJ2-1, with 9 bases fitting TRBD2. The ends lost 5 bases at V and 8 bases at J; junction bases unmatched: 10. This CDR3 is built from 15 residues. CDR1 SGHTA and CDR2 FQGTGA come from the germline V gene. The CDR3 region has the DNA TGTGCCAGCAGCCTCGCGGGGGGGCACCTGGATGAGCAGTTCTTC. This codes for CASSLAGGHLDEQFF. Based on the CDR3 plus reference TRBV7-3 and TRBJ2-1, the full variable domain is GAGVSQTPSNKVTEKGKYVELRCDPISGHTALYWYRQSLGQGPEFLIYFQGTGAADDSGLPNDRFFAVRPEGSVSTLKIQRTERGDSAVYLCASSLAGGHLDEQFFGPGTRLTVL.

The V call is TRBV5-6, the J call TRBJ2-1; TRBD1 matches 9 bases. CDR1 and CDR2 from the germline V gene are SGHDT and YYEEEE. The CDR3 has 16 amino acids. The V segment lost 0 bases and the J segment 1 base; nucleotides outside the gene matches: 2. CDR3 sequence (DNA): TGTGCCAGCAGCTTGGACGGGACAGGGTCCTACAATGAGCAGTTCTTC. This encodes CASSLDGTGSYNEQFF.

The chain employs TRBV29-1 and TRBJ2-1, with D perhaps TRBD1 or TRBD2 (5 bases each). The CDR3 extends over 14 amino acids. Germline-derived CDR1 and CDR2 are SQVTM and ANQGSEA. V lost 8 bases and J 8 bases, leaving 22 bases between the germline ends. The CDR3 DNA sequence: TGCAGCTCTCTTGGGACCGGAGTTGGGTATGAGCAGTTCTTC. Encoded protein: CSSLGTGVGYEQFF.

V gene TRBV19 combines with J gene TRBJ2-7; the D is unclear. The CDR3 runs to 13 residues. Germline CDR1 LNHDA, CDR2 SQIVND (reference sequence). Trimming took 11 bases from V and 0 from J, leaving 14 bases between them. This CDR3 is CAAHPDPSYEQYF. CDR3 DNA: TGTGCCGCCCACCCGGACCCCTCCTACGAGCAGTACTTC.

This clone appeared once. The chain recombines TRBV27 with TRBJ2-5; TRBD2 agrees at 8 bases. The ends lost 6 bases at V and 3 bases at J; junction bases unmatched: 6. CDR1 and CDR2 (germline): MNHEY, SMNVEV (reference sequence). The CDR3 contains 14 residues. This chain's CDR3 is CASSFSGIKETQYF. As DNA, the CDR3 is TGTGCCAGCAGCTTTAGCGGGATAAAAGAGACCCAGTACTTC.

This clone was picked up one time. V and J are TRBV11-2 and TRBJ2-1, with D uncertain. Trimming removed 7 bases at V and 5 bases at J, with 9 bases between. Germline-derived CDR1 and CDR2 are SGHAT and FQNNGV. CDR3 size: 12 residues. The CDR3 sequence is CASMGGNNEQFF. CDR3 coding DNA: TGTGCCAGCATGGGCGGAAACAATGAGCAGTTCTTC.

The V and J genes are TRBV7-9 and TRBJ2-7; D uncertain. Per germline, CDR1 SEHNR and CDR2 FQNEAQ (reference sequence). V was pared by 1 base and J by 4 bases, with 8 bases between. The CDR3 is made up of 13 amino acids. CDR3 sequence reads: CASSLDTEYEQYF. CDR3 nucleotide sequence: TGTGCCAGCAGCTTAGATACGGAATACGAGCAGTACTTC.